Listed below are T cell receptor beta chains from one sample, sequenced in a study of control samples from healthy donors and cancer patients. Clones were read by immunoSEQ multiplex PCR, and TCRdb kept only the in-frame ones, dropping some. The sample lists 130,000 or so clones; around 92% were seen once. Sequenced sample: blood. These receptors originate from a man aged 50 to 59 in good health. CDR3s include the opening cysteine and the closing phenylalanine or tryptophan. Fields, in order: CDR3 length, V gene, D gene, J gene, CDR3 protein. The D gene is left open where the match is weak.

cdr3_length: 14
v_call: TRBV9
d_call: .
j_call: TRBJ1-3
cdr3_aa: CASSVETSGNTIYF

cdr3_length: 14
v_call: TRBV9
d_call: .
j_call: TRBJ1-1
cdr3_aa: CASSPRTANTEAFF

cdr3_length: 16
v_call: TRBV7-2
d_call: TRBD1
j_call: TRBJ2-1
cdr3_aa: CASSPQGAVSYNEQFF

cdr3_length: 16
v_call: TRBV7-6
d_call: .
j_call: TRBJ2-7
cdr3_aa: CASSLTGGLSSYEQYF

cdr3_length: 12
v_call: TRBV12-3/TRBV12-4
d_call: .
j_call: TRBJ1-4
cdr3_aa: CASSRLNEKLFF

cdr3_length: 17
v_call: TRBV7-6
d_call: .
j_call: TRBJ1-5
cdr3_aa: CASSLGVGRTGNQPQHF

cdr3_length: 14
v_call: TRBV30
d_call: TRBD1
j_call: TRBJ1-4
cdr3_aa: CAWSVGQAGEKLFF

cdr3_length: 14
v_call: TRBV6-5
d_call: TRBD1
j_call: TRBJ1-6
cdr3_aa: CASSSGTGNSPLHF

cdr3_length: 15
v_call: TRBV7-2
d_call: TRBD2
j_call: TRBJ2-2
cdr3_aa: CASSPGGGFPGELFF

cdr3_length: 13
v_call: TRBV29-1
d_call: .
j_call: TRBJ1-1
cdr3_aa: CSVVSDRITEAFF